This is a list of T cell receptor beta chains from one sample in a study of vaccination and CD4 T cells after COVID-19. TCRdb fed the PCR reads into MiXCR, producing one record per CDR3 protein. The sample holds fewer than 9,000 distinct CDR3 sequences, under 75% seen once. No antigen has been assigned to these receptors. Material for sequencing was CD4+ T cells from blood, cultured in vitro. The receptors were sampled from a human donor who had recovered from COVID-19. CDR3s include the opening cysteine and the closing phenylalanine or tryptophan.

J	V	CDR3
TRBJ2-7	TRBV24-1	CATSDFRGREYF
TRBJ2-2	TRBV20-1	CSARSQAGELFF
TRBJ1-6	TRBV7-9	CASGQGVYNSPLHF
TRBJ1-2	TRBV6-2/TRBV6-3	CASSYVNYGYTF
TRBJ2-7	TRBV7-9	CASSFGLAGDGEQYF
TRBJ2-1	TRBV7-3	CASSPTLAVLNEQFF
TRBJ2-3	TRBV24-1	CATSRGTDTQYF
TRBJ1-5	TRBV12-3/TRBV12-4	CASTHWGGDSSNQPQHF
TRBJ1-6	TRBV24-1	CATSDFFSVLTLSSPLHF
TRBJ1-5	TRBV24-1	CATSDVGKPQHF
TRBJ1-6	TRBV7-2	CASSLAGNNSPLHF
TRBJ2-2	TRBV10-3	CAISDRTGWSTGELFF